This T cell receptor (beta chain) was sequenced in a study of T cell changes during pregnancy in multiple sclerosis. Trimming at V came to 2 bases and at J to 7 bases, leaving 7 bases not matched to a gene. The CDR3 has 15 amino acids. Looked up from germline, CDR1 is MDHEN and CDR2 is SYDVKM. The repertoire was sequenced with immunoSEQ multiplex PCR; TCRdb's copy has only in-frame clones and lacks some. This table holds 57,000 or so clones, roughly 87% found once. This rearrangement joins TRBV28 to TRBJ1-4; TRBD1 aligns across 7 bases. This specimen consisted of peripheral blood, obtained in the first trimester of pregnancy. This TCR came from a female donor with multiple sclerosis, enrolled in a pregnancy study. The CDR3 coding sequence is TGTGCCAGCAGTTTACTCCGCGGACAGGTTGAAAAACTGTTTTTT. This gives the protein CASSLLRGQVEKLFF.